This passage covers 27 T cell receptor beta chains from one sample sequenced in a study of blood T cell repertoires in COVID-19. The data were produced by immunoSEQ multiplex PCR, yet TCRdb's version contains in-frame clones alone and is incomplete. Counted here are around 300,000 clones, around 91% occurring once; the ten biggest clones make up around 0.97%. The sequencing sample was made of peripheral blood. The receptors shown here come from a woman aged 40 to 49 with COVID-19, enrolled during active disease.

V is TRBV6-5 and J is TRBJ2-1; TRBD1 matches at 7 bases. The ends lost 5 bases at V and 7 bases at J; junction bases unmatched: 8. The CDR3 is 14 residues long. The germline CDR1 and CDR2 sequences are MNHEY and SVGAGI. The CDR3 coding sequence is TGTGCCAGCAGTACCGGGACAGTTGTTAATGAGCAGTTCTTC. Translating it yields CASSTGTVVNEQFF.

This chain uses TRBV9 with TRBJ2-3; maybe TRBD1 (5 bases). Germline CDR1 is SGDLS and CDR2 is YYNGEE. The CDR3 consists of 13 residues. Trimming stripped 6 bases from V and 4 bases from J, with 12 bases between. The CDR3 region is CASNKDSPDTQYF. The CDR3 bases are TGTGCCAGCAACAAAGACAGCCCAGATACGCAGTATTTT.

The chain uses TRBV5-1 and TRBJ1-1; a possible D gene is TRBD1 (5 bases). The CDR3 is 17 residues long. The V gene lost 4 bases and the J gene lost 0 bases, with 19 bases spanning the gap. The germline V gene has CDR1 SGHRS and CDR2 YFSETQ. The CDR3 is CASSPKGLTLMNTEAFF. DNA for the CDR3: TGCGCCAGCAGCCCAAAGGGGCTAACTCTCATGAACACTGAAGCTTTCTTT.

The V and J genes are TRBV5-4 and TRBJ1-4; tentatively, D is TRBD1 (5 bases). This CDR3 region has 14 residues. V gave up 4 bases and J gave up 6 bases, with 13 bases separating them. In germline, CDR1 is SGHNT, CDR2 YYREEE (reference sequence). The CDR3 sequence: CASSVRTRDEKLFF. DNA for the CDR3: TGTGCCAGCAGCGTACGGACACGGGATGAAAAACTGTTTTTT.

Here the CDR3 reads CASSQDARQGGYEQYF. The CDR3 bases are TGCGCCAGCAGCCAAGATGCTCGGCAGGGGGGCTACGAGCAGTACTTC. The rearrangement joins TRBV4-3 to TRBJ2-7, with D maybe TRBD1 (7 bases). The germline V gene encodes CDR1 LGHNA and CDR2 YSLEER. CDR3 length: 16 residues. Trimming removed 0 bases at V and 3 bases at J, with 15 bases between.

This clone was detected only once. The rearrangement joins TRBV4-1 to TRBJ2-7, with TRBD2 matching over 7 bases. CDR3 length: 14 residues. From germline, CDR1 is MGHRA and CDR2 YSYEKL. After removal of 5 bases from V and 2 bases from J, the junction contained 6 bases not matched to a gene. In DNA, the CDR3 is TGCGCCAGCAGCGGGAGCGGGACTGCCTACGAGCAGTACTTC. This encodes CASSGSGTAYEQYF.

This chain connects TRBV25-1 to TRBJ1-2, with D perhaps matching TRBD1 (6 bases). V shed 3 bases and J shed 8 bases, with 16 bases lying between them. The length of the CDR3 is 14 residues. Germline assignment: CDR1 MGHDK and CDR2 SYGVNS. The CDR3 DNA reads as TGTGCCAGCAGTGATCATCACAGGGATCGGGGCTACACCTTC. This gives the protein CASSDHHRDRGYTF.

The chain links TRBV27 to TRBJ2-2; 9 positions match TRBD2. Germline lookup yields CDR1 MNHEY and CDR2 SMNVEV (reference sequence). Trimming removed 3 bases from V and 0 bases from J; junction bases left unmatched: 5. The CDR3 is made up of 17 amino acids. The CDR3 spells CASSLIAGEPNTGELFF. The CDR3 DNA sequence: TGTGCCAGCAGTTTGATAGCGGGGGAACCGAACACCGGGGAGCTGTTTTTT.

The chain has TRBV19 and TRBJ2-7; possibly TRBD1 for D (5 bases). V lost 7 bases and J 6 bases, leaving 10 bases between the germline ends. CDR3 size: 11 residues. Per the germline V gene, CDR1 is LNHDA and CDR2 is SQIVND (reference sequence). This CDR3 is CASISRGEQYF. The CDR3 nucleotides read TGTGCCAGTATTAGTAGGGGCGAGCAGTACTTC.

This clone appeared a few times. The rearrangement links TRBV6-5 to TRBJ1-5; 10 nucleotides agree with TRBD1. The CDR3 contains 14 residues. Germline CDR1 MNHEY, CDR2 SVGAGI. The J segment lost 5 bases and the V segment lost 7 bases, leaving 5 bases of the junction unmatched. The CDR3 DNA is TGTGCCAGCACTAGGACAGGGGGAGATCAGCCCCAGCATTTT. Protein sequence: CASTRTGGDQPQHF.

CDR3 sequence (DNA): TGTGCCAGCAGCCAGAGCGAACAAACTAACTATGGCTACACCTTC. Its translation: CASSQSEQTNYGYTF. This chain joins TRBV4-2 and TRBJ1-2, with D uncertain. The ends were cut back, 3 bases at V and 0 bases at J, with 11 bases in the middle. The CDR3 has 15 amino acids. Looked up from germline, CDR1 is LGHNA and CDR2 is YNFKEQ.

V is TRBV19 and J is TRBJ2-1, with 10 bases fitting TRBD2. The CDR3 loop spans 15 amino acids. V lost 7 bases to trimming and J lost 10 bases; unmatched junction nucleotides: 13. Germline values: CDR1 LNHDA, CDR2 SQIVND (reference sequence). CDR3 DNA sequence: TGTGCCAGTAAGGGATGGGGACTAGCGAGAGGGGAGCAGTTCTTC. This translates into CASKGWGLARGEQFF.

The V gene is TRBV12-3 or TRBV12-4, the J gene TRBJ2-2; a weak D match, TRBD2 (6 bases). The CDR3 consists of 12 residues. The CDR3 region has the DNA TGTGATCTGGGACTTAACACCGGGGAGCTGTTTTTT. Translating it yields CDLGLNTGELFF.

The V and J genes are TRBV7-9 and TRBJ2-1; weak D call: TRBD1 (6 bases). Per the germline V gene, CDR1 is SEHNR and CDR2 is FQNEAQ (reference sequence). The V gene lost 4 bases and the J gene lost 9 bases, with 19 bases spanning the gap. The length of the CDR3 is 15 residues. The CDR3 loop reads CASSSQHTGKGEQFF. The CDR3, as DNA: TGTGCCAGCAGCTCACAACATACAGGGAAAGGTGAGCAGTTCTTC.

V is TRBV19 and J is TRBJ2-1; tentatively, D is TRBD2 (6 bases). Trimming stripped 3 bases from V and 8 bases from J, with 14 bases between. This CDR3 spans 14 amino acids. The V gene's germline CDR1 is LNHDA and CDR2 SQIVND (reference sequence). CDR3 residues: CASSMAGLVYEQFF. In DNA, the CDR3 is TGTGCCAGTAGTATGGCGGGGCTAGTCTATGAGCAGTTCTTC.

The chain has TRBV7-2 and TRBJ1-1; tentatively, D is TRBD1 (5 bases). CDR1 and CDR2 (germline): SGHTA, FQGNSA. This CDR3 has 15 residues. V was shortened by 5 bases and J by 3 bases, with 16 bases between the two germline ends. CDR3 DNA: TGTGCCAGCAGCCCGAGGGGAGGCTCGCACACTGAAGCTTTCTTT. Its translation: CASSPRGGSHTEAFF.

This clone was recorded only once. This chain connects TRBV6-6 to TRBJ2-1; D perhaps matches TRBD2 (5 bases). This CDR3 comprises 16 residues. Looked up from germline, CDR1 is MNHNY and CDR2 is SVGAGI (reference sequence). The V gene lost 4 bases and the J gene lost 0 bases, with 13 bases spanning the gap. DNA for the CDR3: TGTGCCAGCAGTTCCCTTCTGGGGAGCTCCTACAATGAGCAGTTCTTC. Its protein product is CASSSLLGSSYNEQFF.

V usage is TRBV27 and J usage is TRBJ1-2; D may be TRBD1 (5 bases). V was trimmed by 7 bases and J by 4 bases, leaving 25 bases between them. Per the germline V gene, CDR1 is MNHEY and CDR2 is SMNVEV (reference sequence). The CDR3 loop spans 17 amino acids. DNA of the CDR3: TGTGCCAGCATGGCAGGGAAAGTCTGGGTGGGGATCTATGGCTACACCTTC. Protein sequence: CASMAGKVWVGIYGYTF.

This rearrangement joins TRBV15 to TRBJ2-7, with 7 bases lining up with TRBD2. The CDR3 has 16 residues. The V segment lost 1 base and the J segment 3 bases; nucleotides outside the gene matches: 9. Germline V gives CDR1 LNHNV, CDR2 YYDKDF (reference sequence). The CDR3 sequence: CATSRVGGGSSYEQYF. CDR3 DNA sequence: TGTGCCACCAGCAGAGTTGGTGGCGGGAGTAGCTACGAGCAGTACTTC.

The sample holds a few counts of this clone. CDR3 sequence: CASSKPRVVSDTQYF. DNA for the CDR3: TGTGCCAGCAGCAAACCCAGGGTGGTCTCAGATACGCAGTATTTT. The chain links TRBV21-1 to TRBJ2-3; the D call of TRBD1 is as the table states it, not checked on the DNA. TRBV21-1 is a recognized pseudogene. The CDR3 is 15 residues long.

The V call is TRBV27, the J call TRBJ2-1; 7 bases agree with TRBD2. With 5 bases clipped from V and 13 bases from J, the junction kept 20 bases outside the gene matches. The CDR3 contains 16 residues. The V gene's germline CDR1 is MNHEY and CDR2 SMNVEV (reference sequence). The CDR3 spells CASSPRPGLILGQQFF. In DNA, the CDR3 is TGTGCCAGCAGTCCGCGCCCGGGACTAATCCTCGGGCAACAGTTCTTC.

The J gene is TRBJ2-2, the V gene TRBV28, with no clear D. Germline V lookup: CDR1 MDHEN, CDR2 SYDVKM. Trimming shortened V by 3 bases and J by 2 bases, and 4 bases separated the two germline ends. CDR3 length: 13 residues. CDR3 sequence: CASSFINTGELFF. DNA for the CDR3: TGTGCCAGCAGTTTTATAAACACCGGGGAGCTGTTTTTT.

The chain uses TRBV9 and TRBJ2-3; D unclear. V was shortened by 3 bases and J by 0 bases, with 5 bases between the two germline ends. Germline V gene data show CDR1 as SGDLS and CDR2 as YYNGEE. The CDR3 contains 13 residues. CDR3 coding DNA: TGTGCCAGCAGCGAGCAAAGCACAGATACGCAGTATTTT. Amino acid sequence: CASSEQSTDTQYF.

V usage is TRBV7-2 and J usage is TRBJ1-4; 11 bases map to TRBD1. This CDR3 comprises 15 residues. Germline CDR1 reads SGHTA; CDR2 reads FQGNSA. V lost 5 bases, J lost 6 bases, and 5 bases stayed unmatched. The CDR3 bases are TGTGCCAGCAGCCTAGAGGGACAGGGGGATGAAAAACTGTTTTTT. It specifies CASSLEGQGDEKLFF.

The J gene is TRBJ1-1, the V gene TRBV7-9; unclear D gene. V was trimmed by 3 bases and J by 1 base, leaving 9 bases between them. The germline V gene encodes CDR1 SEHNR and CDR2 FQNEAQ (reference sequence). CDR3 length: 14 residues. The CDR3 DNA sequence: TGTGCCAGCAGCTTCGAGGGTACGAACACTGAAGCTTTCTTT. Translated, it gives CASSFEGTNTEAFF.

This clone has at least ten counts. This chain joins TRBV6-5 and TRBJ1-5; TRBD1 matches at 9 bases. Trimming at V came to 4 bases and at J to 5 bases, leaving 3 bases not matched to a gene. Germline V gene lookup returns CDR1 MNHEY and CDR2 SVGAGI. The CDR3 runs 14 residues. The CDR3, as DNA: TGTGCCAGCAGTTCAACAGGGGGCCATCAGCCCCAGCATTTT. It specifies CASSSTGGHQPQHF.

The genes are TRBV9 and TRBJ1-4; 8 bases align to TRBD1. CDR1 and CDR2 (germline): SGDLS, YYNGEE. V was clipped by 3 bases and J by 8 bases; unmatched bases: 9. The CDR3 is 15 amino acids. The CDR3 protein is CASSALGQVGEKLFF. Here the CDR3 DNA reads TGTGCCAGCAGCGCACTGGGACAGGTTGGAGAAAAACTGTTTTTT.